There are many counts of the clone carrying this TCR beta chain. Its cognate antigen is unknown. This entry is derived from a study of T cell repertoires in cytomegalovirus infection. Study context: Indications of both CMV infection and matching HLA type were provided by public TCR beta signatures. Study-level results: CMV-specific HLA-C-restricted TCR beta clonotypes dominated the ex vivo response. Identification of carriers of CMV plus the relevant HLA was performed using cumulative public TCR beta family frequency.

V lost 6 bases and J lost 7, with 19 bases in between. Germline-derived CDR1 and CDR2 are MNHEY and SVGEGT. This CDR3 contains 14 residues. TCRdb re-called the reads through MiXCR, storing one row per CDR3 protein. The sample lists around 210,000 distinct CDR3 sequences; 6% to 8% were seen once. The specimen was PBMCs. The rearrangement joins TRBV6-2 or TRBV6-3 to TRBJ2-7; D may correspond to TRBD1 or TRBD2 (9 bases each). This clonotype originated in a human donor in good health (CMV status not recorded). Some clones in this sample may be carry-over from other donors' samples. The CDR3 nucleotides are TGTGCCAGCAGAGCTCTAGCGGGGACAGGGGAGCAGTACTTC. Protein product: CASRALAGTGEQYF.